This TCR beta chain was identified in a study of blood T cell repertoires in COVID-19. CDR3 size: 13 residues. CDR1 is SGHTA and CDR2 is FQGNSA in the germline V gene. Trimming took 2 bases from V and 10 from J; bases not matched to a gene: 8. Measured with immunoSEQ multiplex PCR; TCRdb has only the in-frame clones, and not every one. The table includes about 140,000 clones, more than 80% detected once. Sequencing was performed on PBMCs or T cells enriched from blood (not recorded which). The chain is built from TRBV7-2 and TRBJ2-7; 7 positions agree with TRBD1. The sequence was collected from a woman aged 18-29 years who had been exposed to COVID-19. DNA of the CDR3: TGTGCCAGCAGCTTATTTTTACAGGGGATTCAGTACTTC. It translates to CASSLFLQGIQYF.